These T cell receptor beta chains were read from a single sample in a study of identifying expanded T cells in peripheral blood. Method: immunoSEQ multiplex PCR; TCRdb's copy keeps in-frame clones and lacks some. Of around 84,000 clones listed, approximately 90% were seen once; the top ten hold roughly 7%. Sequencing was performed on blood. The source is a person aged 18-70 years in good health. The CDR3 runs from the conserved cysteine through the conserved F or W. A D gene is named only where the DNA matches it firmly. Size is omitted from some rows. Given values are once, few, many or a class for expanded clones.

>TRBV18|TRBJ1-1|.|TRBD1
TGTGCCAGCTCACCGGGACAGGGAGCTGAAGCTTTCTTT
CASSPGQGAEAFF
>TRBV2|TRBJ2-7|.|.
TGTGCCAGCAAGGGGAGCTACGAGCAGTACTTC
CASKGSYEQYF
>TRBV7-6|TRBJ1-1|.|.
TGTGCCAGCAGCTTAGACAGTCGGGGCACTGAAGCTTTCTTT
CASSLDSRGTEAFF
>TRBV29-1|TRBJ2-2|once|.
TGCAGCATCCTGGCCGGGGAGCTGTTTTTT
CSILAGELFF
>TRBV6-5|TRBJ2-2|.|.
TGTGCCAGCAGTCTCCGACAGGTCCCCGGGGAGCTGTTTTTT
CASSLRQVPGELFF
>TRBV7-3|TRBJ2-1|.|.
TGTGCCAGCAGCTTAAGGGTTTCGGGGGAGCAGTTCTTC
CASSLRVSGEQFF
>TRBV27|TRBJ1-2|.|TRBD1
TGTGCCAGCAGTTTATCGGCAGGGGGGACCTATGGCTACACCTTC
CASSLSAGGTYGYTF
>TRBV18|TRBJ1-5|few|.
TGTGCCAGCTCACCTCAGGGCCAGGGAGGGCTGCAGCCCCAGCATTTT
CASSPQGQGGLQPQHF
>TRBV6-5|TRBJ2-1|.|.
TGTGCCAGCAGTTCCGACCATGGGGGTAATAGTGAGCAGTTCTTC
CASSSDHGGNSEQFF
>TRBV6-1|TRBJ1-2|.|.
TGTGCCAGCAGTGAAGCTTCGGAAGGCCTCGGCTACACCTTC
CASSEASEGLGYTF
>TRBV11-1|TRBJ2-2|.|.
TGTGCCAGCAGCTTGGGGTCCACCGGGGAGCTGTTTTTT
CASSLGSTGELFF
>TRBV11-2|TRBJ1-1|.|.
TGTGCCAGCAGCTTAGGTCCGAACACTGAAGCTTTCTTT
CASSLGPNTEAFF
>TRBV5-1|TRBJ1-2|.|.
TGCGCCAGCAGCTTCGGAGACACCAATAACTATGGCTACACCTTC
CASSFGDTNNYGYTF
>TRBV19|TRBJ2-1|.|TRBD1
TGTGCCAGCGATCCGGGACAGGGGACCAATGAGCAGTTCTTC
CASDPGQGTNEQFF
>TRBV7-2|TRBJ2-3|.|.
TGTGCCAGCAGCCCCAGTCCGGGGGTAGATACGCAGTATTTT
CASSPSPGVDTQYF
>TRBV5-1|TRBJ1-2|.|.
TGCGCCAGCAGCTTGGCCGAACCGTACTATGGCTACACCTTC
CASSLAEPYYGYTF
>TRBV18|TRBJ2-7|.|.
TGTGCCAGCTCACCCCCAGGGAAGGGGATTATCTACGAGCAGTACTTC
CASSPPGKGIIYEQYF
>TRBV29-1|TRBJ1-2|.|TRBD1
TGCAGCGTCCCCGGACAGGCCTATGGCTACACCTTC
CSVPGQAYGYTF
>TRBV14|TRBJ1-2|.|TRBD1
TGTGCCAGCAGCCAAGATCTCCGGGGAACAGGGGGAGGCTACACCTTC
CASSQDLRGTGGGYTF
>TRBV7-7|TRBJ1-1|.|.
TGTGCCAGCAGCCCTGGGGGTGGGGCTGAAGCTTTCTTT
CASSPGGGAEAFF
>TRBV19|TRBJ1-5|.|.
TGTGCCAGTAGTATAGACGCCCCAGGGGTTGGCAATCAGCCCCAGCATTTT
CASSIDAPGVGNQPQHF
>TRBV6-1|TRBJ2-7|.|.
TGTGCCAGCAGTGATCGTCACCCCACAGGGAAGGACGAGCAGTACTTC
CASSDRHPTGKDEQYF
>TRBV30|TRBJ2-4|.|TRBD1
TGTGCCTGTCGACAGGGGGTAGACATTCAGTACTTC
CACRQGVDIQYF
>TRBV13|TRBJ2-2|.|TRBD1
TGTGCCAGCAGGACCGGGACAGGGGGAACCGGGGAGCTGTTTTTT
CASRTGTGGTGELFF